The 3 T cell receptor beta chains listed next were all sequenced from one sample in a study of blood T cell repertoires in COVID-19. TCRdb's table, derived via immunoSEQ multiplex PCR, lists solely in-frame clones and lacks some. The sample yields about 56,000 clones, around 84% seen once. Sequenced sample: peripheral blood. Receptor source: a woman at least 80 years old with acute or convalescent COVID-19.

V usage is TRBV7-9 and J usage is TRBJ1-2; D unresolved. Germline CDR1 is SEHNR and CDR2 is FQNEAQ (reference sequence). The CDR3 is 13 residues long. Deletions cut 4 bases from V and 3 bases from J, with 9 bases between. The CDR3 here is CASSSGWDYGYTF. As DNA, the CDR3 is TGTGCCAGCAGCTCGGGGTGGGACTATGGCTACACCTTC.

The V call is TRBV11-2, the J call TRBJ2-7, with a weak D call TRBD1 (5 bases). The germline V gene encodes CDR1 SGHAT and CDR2 FQNNGV. Trimming cost V 1 base and J 3 bases, with 7 bases left between them. CDR3 length: 13 residues. The CDR3 protein is CASSLVGDYEQYF. DNA of the CDR3: TGTGCCAGCAGCTTAGTAGGGGACTACGAGCAGTACTTC.

The V call is TRBV3-1 (or the pseudogene TRBV3-2), the J call TRBJ2-2; unclear D gene. The CDR3 extends over 13 amino acids. Trimming removed 6 bases from V and 2 bases from J, with 7 bases in between. Germline V lookup: CDR1 LGHDT, CDR2 YNNKEL (reference sequence). The chain's CDR3 is CASRDSNTGELFF. The CDR3 coding sequence is TGTGCCAGCAGAGACTCCAACACCGGGGAGCTGTTTTTT.